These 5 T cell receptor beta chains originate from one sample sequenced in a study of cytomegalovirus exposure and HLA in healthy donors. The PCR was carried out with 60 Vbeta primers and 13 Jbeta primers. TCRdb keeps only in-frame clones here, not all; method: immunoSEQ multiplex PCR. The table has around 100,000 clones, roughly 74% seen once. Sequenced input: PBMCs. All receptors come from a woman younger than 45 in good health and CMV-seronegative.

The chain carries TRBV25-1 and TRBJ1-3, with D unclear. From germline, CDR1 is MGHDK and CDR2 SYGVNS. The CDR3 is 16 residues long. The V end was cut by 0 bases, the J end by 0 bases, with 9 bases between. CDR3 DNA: TGTGCCAGCAGTGAATACAACGGAGGCTCTGGAAACACCATATATTTT. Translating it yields CASSEYNGGSGNTIYF. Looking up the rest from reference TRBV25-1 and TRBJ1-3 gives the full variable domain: EADIYQTPRYLVIGTGKKITLECSQTMGHDKMYWYQQDPGMELHLIHYSYGVNSTEKGDLSSESTVSRIRTEHFPLTLESARPSHTSQYLCASSEYNGGSGNTIYFGEGSWLTVV.

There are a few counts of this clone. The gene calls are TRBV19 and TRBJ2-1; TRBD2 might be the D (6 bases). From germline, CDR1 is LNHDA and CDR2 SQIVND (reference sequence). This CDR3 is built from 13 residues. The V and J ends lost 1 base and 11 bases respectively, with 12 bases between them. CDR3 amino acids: CASSIVDYGKQFF. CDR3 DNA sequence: TGTGCCAGTAGTATAGTGGACTACGGGAAGCAGTTCTTC.

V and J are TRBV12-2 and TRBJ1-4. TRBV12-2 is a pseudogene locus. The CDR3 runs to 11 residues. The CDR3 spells CREGWEEKLFF. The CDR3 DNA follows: TGTCGGGAGGGGTGGGAAGAAAAACTGTTTTTT.

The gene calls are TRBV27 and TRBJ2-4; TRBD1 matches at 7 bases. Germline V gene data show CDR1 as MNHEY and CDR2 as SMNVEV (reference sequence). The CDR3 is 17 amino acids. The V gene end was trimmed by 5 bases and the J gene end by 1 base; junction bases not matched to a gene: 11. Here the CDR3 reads CASSKDREMEAKNIQYF. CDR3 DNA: TGTGCCAGCAGTAAAGACAGGGAAATGGAGGCCAAAAACATTCAGTACTTC.

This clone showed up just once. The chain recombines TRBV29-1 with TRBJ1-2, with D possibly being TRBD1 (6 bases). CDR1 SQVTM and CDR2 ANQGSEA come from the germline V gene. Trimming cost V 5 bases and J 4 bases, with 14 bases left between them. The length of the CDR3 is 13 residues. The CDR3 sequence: CSVSAGQLYGYTF. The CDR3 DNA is TGCAGCGTTTCCGCCGGACAGCTCTATGGCTACACCTTC.